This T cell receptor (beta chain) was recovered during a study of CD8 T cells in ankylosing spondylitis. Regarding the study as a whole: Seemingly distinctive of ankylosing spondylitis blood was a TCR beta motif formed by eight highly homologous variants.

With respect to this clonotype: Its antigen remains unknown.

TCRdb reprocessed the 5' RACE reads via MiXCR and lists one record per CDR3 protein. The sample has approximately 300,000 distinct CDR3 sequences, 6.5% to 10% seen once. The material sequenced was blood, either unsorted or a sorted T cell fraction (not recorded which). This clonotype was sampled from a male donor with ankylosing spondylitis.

DNA of the CDR3: TGTGCCATCAGCGGACTAGCGGGGTTATACAATGAGCAGTTCTTC. Translating it yields CAISGLAGLYNEQFF. The rearrangement links TRBV10-3 to TRBJ2-1; 12 bases fit TRBD2. Per germline, CDR1 ENHRY and CDR2 SYGVKD. The CDR3 is 15 amino acids. With 6 bases clipped from V and 4 bases from J, the junction kept 4 bases outside the gene matches.